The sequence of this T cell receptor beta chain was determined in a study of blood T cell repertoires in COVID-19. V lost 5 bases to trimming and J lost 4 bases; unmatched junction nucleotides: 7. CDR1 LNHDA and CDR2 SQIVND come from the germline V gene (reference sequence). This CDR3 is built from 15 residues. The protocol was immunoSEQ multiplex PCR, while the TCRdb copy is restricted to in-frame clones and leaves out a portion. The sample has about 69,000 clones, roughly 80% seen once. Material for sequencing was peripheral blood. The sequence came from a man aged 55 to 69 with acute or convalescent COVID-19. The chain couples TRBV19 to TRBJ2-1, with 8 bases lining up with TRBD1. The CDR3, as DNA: TGTGCCAGTAGTCCCCGGGACAGGCGGTACAATGAGCAGTTCTTC. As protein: CASSPRDRRYNEQFF.